This paragraph covers one T cell receptor (beta chain) sequence. This CDR3 region has 13 residues. Trimming cost V 2 bases and J 4 bases, with 9 bases left between them. In germline, CDR1 is SGHTA, CDR2 FQGNSA. This sample was taken from a study of blood T cell repertoires in COVID-19. This table comes from immunoSEQ multiplex PCR, and its TCRdb copy is limited to in-frame clones, with some not included. The profile shows a few hundred thousand clones, approximately 91% of them singletons. The material sequenced was peripheral blood. This rearrangement joins TRBV7-2 to TRBJ2-7, with D possibly matching TRBD1 (5 bases). This TCR was recovered from a young man with active or convalescent COVID-19. DNA for the CDR3: TGTGCCAGCAGCTTAAATCGACAGTACGAGCAGTACTTC. As protein: CASSLNRQYEQYF.